Listed below are T cell receptor beta chains from one sample, sequenced in a study of blood T cell repertoires in COVID-19. Method: immunoSEQ multiplex PCR; TCRdb's copy keeps in-frame clones and lacks some. This repertoire shows about 73,000 clones, 89% found once; its top ten account for 8.9%. The sample was peripheral blood. Receptor source: a man older than 75 with acute or convalescent COVID-19. Both conserved end residues are part of each CDR3. The D gene is left open where the match is weak. The size field is filled for only some rows; it gives once, few, many or a size class.

size: -; D: TRBD1; length: 18; V: TRBV3-1/TRBV3-2; J: TRBJ1-1; DNA: TGTGCCAGCAGCCAAATTCGTCGGGACAGGGGGCCCCACACTGAAGCTTTCTTT; CDR3: CASSQIRRDRGPHTEAFF
size: -; D: TRBD1; length: 13; V: TRBV27; J: TRBJ1-4; DNA: TGTGCCAGCAGTCTAAGGACAGGAGAAAAACTGTTTTTT; CDR3: CASSLRTGEKLFF
size: -; D: -; length: 19; V: TRBV18; J: TRBJ2-6; DNA: TGTGCCAGCTCACCACCGATAGGGGGTATAGGCTCTGGGGCCAACGTCCTGACTTTC; CDR3: CASSPPIGGIGSGANVLTF
size: -; D: -; length: 13; V: TRBV30; J: TRBJ1-1; DNA: TGTGCCTGGAATAAGGGGTCAAACACTGAAGCTTTCTTT; CDR3: CAWNKGSNTEAFF
size: -; D: -; length: 12; V: TRBV2; J: TRBJ2-7; DNA: TGTGCCAGCAGTGTAGGGGTTGGCGAGCAGTACTTC; CDR3: CASSVGVGEQYF
size: -; D: -; length: 12; V: TRBV10-3; J: TRBJ1-1; DNA: TGTGCCATCAGCCTAGGGGGTACTGAAGCTTTCTTT; CDR3: CAISLGGTEAFF
size: -; D: -; length: 16; V: TRBV15; J: TRBJ1-6; DNA: TGTGCCACCAGCAGCTCCACAGCCCCCTATAATTCACCCCTCCACTTT; CDR3: CATSSSTAPYNSPLHF
size: -; D: -; length: 14; V: TRBV5-1; J: TRBJ1-1; DNA: TGCGCCAGCACCCGGGGGGGCGGAGGGACTGAAGCTTTCTTT; CDR3: CASTRGGGGTEAFF
size: once; D: TRBD1; length: 15; V: TRBV5-6; J: TRBJ1-1; DNA: TGTGCCAGCAGCTTGGCTGACAGGGCGGTCACTGAAGCTTTCTTT; CDR3: CASSLADRAVTEAFF
size: -; D: -; length: 16; V: TRBV3-1/TRBV3-2; J: TRBJ1-5; DNA: TGTGCCAGCAGCCAAGATTTAGGGGGAAACAATCAGCCCCAGCATTTT; CDR3: CASSQDLGGNNQPQHF
size: -; D: -; length: 15; V: TRBV2; J: TRBJ1-1; DNA: TGTGCCAGCAGTGCGGAGGACCCTCTCCTGGCTGAAGCTTTCTTT; CDR3: CASSAEDPLLAEAFF
size: -; D: TRBD1; length: 15; V: TRBV3-1/TRBV3-2; J: TRBJ2-5; DNA: TGTGCCAGCAGCTATAACAGGGGCGGCAGAGAGACCCAGTACTTC; CDR3: CASSYNRGGRETQYF
size: -; D: -; length: 14; V: TRBV19; J: TRBJ1-6; DNA: TGTGCCAGTAGTCCGTCGACAGGCTGGTCACCCCTCCACTTT; CDR3: CASSPSTGWSPLHF
size: -; D: -; length: 16; V: TRBV9; J: TRBJ2-4; DNA: TGTGCCAGCAGCGTAGATCCCGGGGTGAGGTCTAACATTCAGTACTTC; CDR3: CASSVDPGVRSNIQYF
size: -; D: TRBD1; length: 18; V: TRBV9; J: TRBJ1-2; DNA: TGTGCCAGCAGCGTAGGATCTGGCTGGCAGGGGGTTTCGCACGGCTACACCTTC; CDR3: CASSVGSGWQGVSHGYTF
size: -; D: TRBD1; length: 15; V: TRBV5-1; J: TRBJ2-1; DNA: TGCGCCAGCAGCCCTCCCCAGGGGGCCTACAATGAGCAGTTCTTC; CDR3: CASSPPQGAYNEQFF
size: -; D: -; length: 13; V: TRBV6-5; J: TRBJ1-1; DNA: TGTGCCACCACGAGAACGAGTGGCACTGAAGCTTTCTTT; CDR3: CATTRTSGTEAFF
size: -; D: TRBD1; length: 15; V: TRBV6-6; J: TRBJ1-3; DNA: TGTGCCAGCAGTAGCCCGGGACAGGGATGGAACACCATATATTTT; CDR3: CASSSPGQGWNTIYF
size: -; D: TRBD1; length: 14; V: TRBV15; J: TRBJ2-1; DNA: TGTGCCACCAGCAGGACAGGGGGGACAAATCAGCAGTTCTTC; CDR3: CATSRTGGTNQQFF
size: -; D: -; length: 13; V: TRBV12-3/TRBV12-4; J: TRBJ1-2; DNA: TGTGCCAGCAGTTTAGGGCAGCGCTATGGCTACACCTTC; CDR3: CASSLGQRYGYTF
size: -; D: -; length: 13; V: TRBV24-1; J: TRBJ1-1; DNA: TGTGCCACCAGTGCGCAGGGTGGGACTGAAGCTTTCTTT; CDR3: CATSAQGGTEAFF
size: -; D: TRBD1; length: 14; V: TRBV19; J: TRBJ1-1; DNA: TGTGCCAGTAGTAGGGGACAGACGAACACTGAAGCTTTCTTT; CDR3: CASSRGQTNTEAFF
size: -; D: TRBD2; length: 14; V: TRBV30; J: TRBJ2-3; DNA: TGTGCCTGGTCAGGAGGCCTAGCGGGGGATACGCAGTATTTT; CDR3: CAWSGGLAGDTQYF
size: -; D: -; length: 16; V: TRBV9; J: TRBJ2-3; DNA: TGTGCCAGCAGCGTAGAAAGAGGGCCCAGCACAGATACGCAGTATTTT; CDR3: CASSVERGPSTDTQYF
size: -; D: -; length: 11; V: TRBV9; J: TRBJ2-1; DNA: TGTGCCAGCGGGCAGTACAATGAGCAGTTCTTC; CDR3: CASGQYNEQFF
size: -; D: -; length: 14; V: TRBV19; J: TRBJ1-5; DNA: TGTGCCAGTAGTATGGGACACCTCAATCAGCCCCAGCATTTT; CDR3: CASSMGHLNQPQHF
size: -; D: TRBD1; length: 16; V: TRBV28; J: TRBJ2-1; DNA: TGTGCCAGCAGTACAACGGGGACAGGGGTACCAGATGAGCAGTTCTTC; CDR3: CASSTTGTGVPDEQFF
size: -; D: -; length: 12; V: TRBV30; J: TRBJ2-1; DNA: TGTGCCTGGAGTGCAAGCGGAAATGAGCAGTTCTTC; CDR3: CAWSASGNEQFF
size: -; D: -; length: 12; V: TRBV29-1; J: TRBJ1-2; DNA: TGCAGCGTTGAAGGTCAGAACTATGGCTACACCTTC; CDR3: CSVEGQNYGYTF
size: once; D: -; length: 15; V: TRBV5-1; J: TRBJ1-1; DNA: TGCGCCAGCAGCCCCTGGGGCACCATGAACACTGAAGCTTTCTTT; CDR3: CASSPWGTMNTEAFF
size: -; D: -; length: 14; V: TRBV10-3; J: TRBJ1-5; DNA: TGTGCCATCAGTGAAGAACAGACCAATCAGCCCCAGCATTTT; CDR3: CAISEEQTNQPQHF
size: -; D: TRBD1; length: 16; V: TRBV5-1; J: TRBJ1-1; DNA: TGCGCCAGCAGCTTGGGGGGACAGGCCATGAACACTGAAGCTTTCTTT; CDR3: CASSLGGQAMNTEAFF
size: -; D: -; length: 15; V: TRBV30; J: TRBJ1-5; DNA: TGTGCCTGGAGTGTAGGGGCAGGGTCCAATCAGCCCCAGCATTTT; CDR3: CAWSVGAGSNQPQHF
size: -; D: -; length: 16; V: TRBV5-1; J: TRBJ1-3; DNA: TGCGCCAGCAGCTTATCCGGGGGTATAGGTGGAAACACCATATATTTT; CDR3: CASSLSGGIGGNTIYF
size: once; D: TRBD1; length: 15; V: TRBV11-1; J: TRBJ2-7; DNA: TGTGCCAGCAGCGTAGGACAGGGGTATTCCTACGAGCAGTACTTC; CDR3: CASSVGQGYSYEQYF
size: -; D: -; length: 15; V: TRBV2; J: TRBJ2-3; DNA: TGTGCCAGCAGTCGATCGGGGGTGGGTGCAGATACGCAGTATTTT; CDR3: CASSRSGVGADTQYF
size: -; D: TRBD1; length: 13; V: TRBV3-1/TRBV3-2; J: TRBJ1-1; DNA: TGTGCCAGCAGCCAAGTAGCGGGACAGAGGGCTTTCTTT; CDR3: CASSQVAGQRAFF
size: -; D: TRBD2; length: 16; V: TRBV6-5; J: TRBJ2-3; DNA: TGTGCCAGCAGTTCGCCAAGACTAGCGGGTCGGAGTACGCAGTATTTT; CDR3: CASSSPRLAGRSTQYF
size: -; D: -; length: 12; V: TRBV30; J: TRBJ1-6; DNA: TGTGCCTGGAGTGATCAGTACTCACCCCTCCACTTT; CDR3: CAWSDQYSPLHF
size: -; D: -; length: 14; V: TRBV3-1/TRBV3-2; J: TRBJ2-3; DNA: TGTGCCAGCAGCCAAGACAAGCGTGTGGATACGCAGTATTTT; CDR3: CASSQDKRVDTQYF
size: -; D: TRBD2; length: 15; V: TRBV6-6; J: TRBJ2-1; DNA: TGTGCCAGCAGGCCTAGCGGGAGCGCCCACAATGAGCAGTTCTTC; CDR3: CASRPSGSAHNEQFF
size: -; D: -; length: 16; V: TRBV11-2; J: TRBJ1-3; DNA: TGTGCCAGCAGCCCCTGGGGCAGGTCCGGCGGAAACACCATATATTTT; CDR3: CASSPWGRSGGNTIYF